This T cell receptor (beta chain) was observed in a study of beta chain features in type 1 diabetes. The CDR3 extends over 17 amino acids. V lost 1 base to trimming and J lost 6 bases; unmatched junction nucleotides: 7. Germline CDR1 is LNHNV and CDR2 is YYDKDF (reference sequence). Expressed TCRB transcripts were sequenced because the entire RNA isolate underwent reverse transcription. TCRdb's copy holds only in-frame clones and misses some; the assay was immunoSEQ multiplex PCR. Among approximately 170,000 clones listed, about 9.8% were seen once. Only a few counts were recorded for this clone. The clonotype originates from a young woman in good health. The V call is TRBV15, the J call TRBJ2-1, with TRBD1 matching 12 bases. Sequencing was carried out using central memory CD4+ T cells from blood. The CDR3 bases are TGTGCCACCAGCAGAGGCTACCGGGACAGGGGGCTCAATGAGCAGTTCTTC. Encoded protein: CATSRGYRDRGLNEQFF.